This T cell receptor beta chain appears in the sequencing data of a study of cytomegalovirus exposure and HLA in healthy donors. The wider study: When roughly 420 donors were genotyped, more than 70% of them were found to fall in the Caucasian-associated ancestry cluster. Overall study results and limits: A previous analysis found most TCR beta V segments productive roughly 90% or roughly 30% of the time.

13 Jbeta primers and 60 Vbeta primers were used for the PCR. The protocol was immunoSEQ multiplex PCR, while the TCRdb copy is restricted to in-frame clones and leaves out a portion. The data show over 150,000 clones, 68% seen once. This clone was seen only a few times. The antigen remains unidentified. Germline loops: CDR1 SGHTA, CDR2 FQGNSA. Trimming at V came to 1 base and at J to 6 bases, leaving 7 bases not matched to a gene. The CDR3 runs 16 residues. Those who donated were healthy bone marrow donors. The sequence derives from a man aged 45-60 years in good health and CMV-seronegative. The chain joins TRBV7-2 to TRBJ2-3, with 10 bases aligning to TRBD2. The sequencing input was PBMCs. The DNA for the CDR3 is TGTGCCAGCAGCTTAGTGGGCCTAGCGGGGGTCGATACGCAGTATTTT. Translated, it gives CASSLVGLAGVDTQYF.